Sequencing of this TCR beta chain was carried out in a study of blood T cell repertoires in COVID-19. Overall study: T cells, B-cell-depleted T cells, or PBMCs provided the cDNA or gDNA that served as material.

The CDR3 runs to 18 residues. Germline trimming cut 0 bases from V and 5 bases from J; bases unmatched to any gene: 11. Germline CDR1 and CDR2: LGHNA and YNFKEQ. Authors' methods: Reference gene primers were amplified, and this amplification served to estimate nucleated cell counts. Repertoires were generated with immunoSEQ multiplex PCR, while TCRdb's copy carries only in-frame clones and drops some. The DNA was the basis for D and trimming; V, J and clone size are from that table. This table holds around 200,000 clones, around 87% found once. The sample was peripheral blood. This TCR came from a man aged 40-50 years with active or convalescent COVID-19. This sequence joins TRBV4-2 and TRBJ2-3; 10 nucleotides line up with TRBD2. The CDR3 DNA reads as TGTGCCAGCAGCCAAGATCGTCCAGCGGGGGGGCGTGTAGATACGCAGTATTTT. This gives the protein CASSQDRPAGGRVDTQYF.